This T cell receptor beta chain was recorded in a study of cytomegalovirus exposure and HLA in healthy donors. At the level of the study: Unique TCRs numbering around 80 million, obtained from HLA-typed donors, made up an early data release.

Comment on this clone: Its target is unknown.

The V gene's germline CDR1 is MNHEY and CDR2 SVGAGI. Trimming at V came to 4 bases and at J to 6 bases, leaving 8 bases not matched to a gene. The CDR3 runs to 15 residues. It was with 60 Vbeta and 13 Jbeta primers that the PCR ran. Method: immunoSEQ multiplex PCR; TCRdb's copy keeps in-frame clones and lacks some. Of 95,000 to 150,000 clones in the sample, 75% to 90% were seen once. Study-wide findings and caveats: Earlier analysis yielded a pattern in which most TCR beta V segments were productive about 90% or about 30% of the time. A link between a missense DCLRE1C variant and TCR beta V- and J-gene trimming emerged from a later analysis.

The TCR originated in a man aged 35-49 years in good health and CMV-seronegative. The chain links TRBV6-5 to TRBJ2-3; 9 bases agree with TRBD1. Sequencing was done on a sample of PBMCs. DNA for the CDR3: TGTGCCAGCAGTTGGGACAGGGAAGGGACGGATACGCAGTATTTT. Translating gives CASSWDREGTDTQYF.